The 19 T cell receptor beta chains below come from one sample, sequenced in a study of T-cell memory formation after mild COVID-19 (dated by TCRdb to the early 2020s). Library preparation employed 5' RACE. The run used an Illumina NovaSeq 6000. TCRdb reprocessing: public reads trimmed at Q25 with fastp, clones called with MiXCR, in-frame beta chains kept. Entries that share a CDR3 protein sequence are merged under the most common genes and DNA. Present in this sample are about 170,000 distinct CDR3 sequences, 10% to 15% of which were seen just once. About 3.3% of the sample is in the top ten clones. Sequencing was performed on PBMCs or a T cell subset sorted from them (not recorded which). The receptors shown here come from a young man who had mild COVID-19 (a few samples of this study predate the infection). The sample titles of this study are shuffled in the database, so cell type and time point are left out; the donor was told from shared clones.

In this sample, this clonotype turned up many times. V is TRBV7-9 and J is TRBJ1-1; D gene ambiguous. The CDR3 sequence is 14 residues long. The germline V gene has CDR1 SEHNR and CDR2 FQNEAQ (reference sequence). Trimming took 5 bases from V and 2 from J, leaving 12 bases between them. The CDR3 protein is CASSRGLLNTEAFF. For the CDR3, the DNA is TGTGCCAGCAGCCGCGGACTCCTAAACACTGAAGCTTTCTTT. Combining the CDR3 with reference TRBV7-9 and TRBJ1-1 gives the whole variable domain DTGVSQNPRHKITKRGQNVTFRCDPISEHNRLYWYRQTLGQGPEFLTYFQNEAQLEKSRLLSDRFSAERPKGSFSTLEIQRTEQGDSAMYLCASSRGLLNTEAFFGQGTRLTVV.

There are a few counts of this clonotype. The J gene is TRBJ1-4, the V gene TRBV6-6, with 12 bases matching TRBD1. J gave up 5 bases and V 10 bases, and 11 bases lay outside the gene matches. The length of the CDR3 is 16 residues. Germline values: CDR1 MNHNY, CDR2 SVGAGI (reference sequence). CDR3 nucleotide sequence: TGTGCCACGGTTACCGGGACAGGGGGCATAAATGAAAAACTGTTTTTT. Protein sequence: CATVTGTGGINEKLFF.

This clonotype was detected only a few times. The CDR3 loop is CASSPLPQETQYF. CDR3 sequence (DNA): TGTGCCAGCTCACCCCTGCCCCAAGAGACCCAGTACTTC. This chain joins TRBV18 and TRBJ2-5; D remains ambiguous. This CDR3 spans 13 amino acids. V gave up 3 bases and J gave up 1 base, with 6 bases separating them. CDR1 KGHSH and CDR2 LQKENI come from the germline V gene. Based on the CDR3 plus reference TRBV18 and TRBJ2-5, the full variable domain is NAGVMQNPRHLVRRRGQEARLRCSPMKGHSHVYWYRQLPEEGLKFMVYLQKENIIDESGMPKERFSAEFPKEGPSILRIQQVVRGDSAAYFCASSPLPQETQYFGPGTRLLVL.

The rearrangement links TRBV5-1 to TRBJ2-1; 10 bases align to TRBD2. Germline V CDR1 and CDR2: SGHRS, YFSETQ. Losses at the gene ends were 1 base for V and 7 bases for J; bases not matched to a gene: 5. This CDR3 spans 15 amino acids. The CDR3 region is CASSLSTSGPNEQFF. The CDR3 region has the DNA TGCGCCAGCAGCTTGTCGACTAGCGGGCCAAATGAGCAGTTCTTC.

The V and J genes are TRBV7-9 and TRBJ1-6; no definite D call. Germline-derived CDR1 and CDR2 are SEHNR and FQNEAQ (reference sequence). Deletions cut 5 bases from V and 8 bases from J, with 10 bases between. The CDR3 contains 13 residues. The CDR3 loop is CASSRLRDSPLHF. CDR3 nucleotides: TGTGCCAGCAGCCGACTGAGGGATTCACCCCTCCACTTT. The full variable domain, rest sourced from reference TRBV7-9 and TRBJ1-6, is DTGVSQNPRHKITKRGQNVTFRCDPISEHNRLYWYRQTLGQGPEFLTYFQNEAQLEKSRLLSDRFSAERPKGSFSTLEIQRTEQGDSAMYLCASSRLRDSPLHFGNGTRLTVT.

This clonotype occurred a few times. The chain combines TRBV19 with TRBJ2-1, with D hard to call. This CDR3 region has 13 residues. V was clipped by 5 bases and J by 4 bases, with 9 bases between them. Germline-derived CDR1 and CDR2 are LNHDA and SQIVND (reference sequence). CDR3 residues: CASSVGIYNEQFF. CDR3 coding DNA: TGTGCCAGTAGTGTGGGGATTTACAATGAGCAGTTCTTC. Full variable domain (missing parts from reference TRBV19 and TRBJ2-1): DGGITQSPKYLFRKEGQNVTLSCEQNLNHDAMYWYRQDPGQGLRLIYYSQIVNDFQKGDIAEGYSVSREKKESFPLTVTSAQKNPTAFYLCASSVGIYNEQFFGPGTRLTVL.

The chain is built from TRBV6-2 or TRBV6-3 and TRBJ1-1; 7 bases are shared with TRBD1. Germline V lookup: CDR1 MNHEY, CDR2 SVGEGT. This CDR3 is 17 amino acids long. The junction had 13 bases not matched to a gene; V was cut back by 6 bases and J by 0 bases. The DNA of the CDR3 is TGTGCCAGCAGCCTCAGAGTTAACAGGGGACTGAACACTGAAGCTTTCTTT. Encoded protein: CASSLRVNRGLNTEAFF.

V is TRBV7-2 and J is TRBJ2-3, with D perhaps matching TRBD2 (6 bases). The CDR3 runs to 16 residues. Trimming pared 2 bases from V and 2 bases from J, leaving 14 bases between. Germline loops: CDR1 SGHTA, CDR2 FQGNSA. CDR3 residues: CASSLRRGTPTDTQYF. The CDR3 nucleotides read TGTGCCAGCAGCTTAAGGCGGGGCACCCCCACAGATACGCAGTATTTT.

The chain carries TRBV5-6 and TRBJ2-7, with D perhaps TRBD1 (6 bases). The V and J ends lost 2 bases and 5 bases respectively, with 11 bases between them. This CDR3 spans 13 amino acids. Germline V gene sequence: CDR1 SGHDT, CDR2 YYEEEE. CDR3 coding DNA: TGTGCCAGCAGCTTAACAGGGTTCCACGAGCAGTACTTC. It yields the protein CASSLTGFHEQYF.

This clonotype was detected only a few times. This chain links TRBV7-9 with TRBJ1-4; a weak D match, TRBD1 (5 bases). V lost 5 bases to trimming and J lost 4 bases, with 14 bases between them. Germline CDR1 and CDR2: SEHNR and FQNEAQ (reference sequence). The CDR3 has 15 amino acids. CDR3 in amino acids: CASSPETAFNEKLFF. CDR3 nucleotides: TGTGCCAGCAGCCCAGAGACAGCCTTTAATGAAAAACTGTTTTTT.

This rearrangement joins TRBV18 to TRBJ1-6, with a tentative D call TRBD1 (5 bases). V lost 1 base to trimming and J lost 16 bases, with 20 bases between them. The CDR3 covers 15 residues. CDR1 is KGHSH and CDR2 is LQKENI in the germline V gene. This chain's CDR3 is CASSPRDGQFTPLHF. In nucleotides, the CDR3 is TGTGCCAGCTCACCACGGGACGGACAATTCACCCCTCTCCACTTT.

This clonotype was counted between two and nine times. This sequence joins TRBV20-1 and TRBJ1-1; TRBD1 might be the D (5 bases). Germline assignment: CDR1 DFQATT and CDR2 SNEGSKA (reference sequence). The CDR3 spans 12 residues. V was shortened by 1 base and J by 3 bases, with 6 bases between the two germline ends. The CDR3 loop is CSARVGDTEAFF. CDR3 nucleotide sequence: TGCAGTGCTAGAGTGGGGGACACTGAAGCTTTCTTT.

This clonotype was seen a few times. The rearrangement uses TRBV18 and TRBJ1-5; maybe TRBD1 (5 bases). Germline CDR1 reads KGHSH; CDR2 reads LQKENI. The length of the CDR3 is 12 residues. Trimming removed 5 bases from V and 8 bases from J, with 10 bases in between. CDR3 loop: CASSSGGKPQHF. CDR3 DNA: TGTGCCAGCTCATCGGGGGGGAAGCCCCAGCATTTT.

A few counts support this clonotype. The genes are TRBV4-3 and TRBJ1-3; D is undetermined. V gave up 6 bases and J gave up 1 base, with 13 bases separating them. Germline values: CDR1 LGHNA, CDR2 YSLEER. The CDR3 runs 15 residues. The chain's CDR3 is CASSFRPGSGNTIYF. CDR3 bases: TGCGCCAGCAGTTTCCGACCCGGTTCTGGAAACACCATATATTTT.

The chain joins TRBV14 to TRBJ1-2; D is perhaps TRBD1 (6 bases). The germline CDR1 and CDR2 sequences are SGHDN and FVKESK. The CDR3 is 13 residues long. The V end lost 3 bases, the J end lost 8 bases, and 13 bases lay between the germline ends. The CDR3 sequence is CASSQNREGGYTF. The CDR3 DNA follows: TGTGCCAGCAGCCAGAACAGGGAAGGCGGCTACACCTTC.

Remarks on this clonotype: A much larger clone sits a single nucleotide away, making a read error possible. The chain uses TRBV11-1 and TRBJ2-3, with 8 bases fitting TRBD1. With V trimmed by 5 bases and J by 1 base, 2 bases remained unmatched. This CDR3 spans 14 amino acids. From germline, CDR1 is SGHAT and CDR2 FQDESV (reference sequence). The CDR3 is CASSRDRCTDTQYF. The CDR3 DNA reads TGTGCCAGCAGCCGGGACAGGTGCACAGATACGCAGTATTTT.

The chain uses TRBV28 and TRBJ1-6; perhaps TRBD1 as D (5 bases). CDR1 and CDR2 (germline): MDHEN, SYDVKM. The CDR3 length is 19 residues. Trimming cost V 2 bases and J 6 bases, with 23 bases left between them. The CDR3 spells CASSLAGGWGEQGNSPLHF. In nucleotides, the CDR3 is TGTGCCAGCAGTTTAGCCGGCGGGTGGGGGGAGCAGGGTAATTCACCCCTCCACTTT.

This chain uses TRBV12-3 or TRBV12-4 with TRBJ1-2, with D perhaps TRBD1 (5 bases). Trimming stripped 8 bases from V and 2 bases from J, with 9 bases between. This CDR3 is 12 amino acids long. The CDR3 region is CASRRQNYGYTF. The CDR3 DNA reads TGTGCCAGCCGTAGACAGAACTATGGCTACACCTTC.

The rearrangement uses TRBV5-5 and TRBJ1-2, with D perhaps TRBD1 (6 bases). Germline CDR1 SGHKS, CDR2 YYEKEE (reference sequence). V lost 1 base and J 4 bases, leaving 17 bases between the germline ends. The CDR3 contains 16 residues. The CDR3 nucleotides are TGTGCCAGCAGCTTGACCTACAGGGCTTCGGCCTATGGCTACACCTTC. It yields the protein CASSLTYRASAYGYTF.